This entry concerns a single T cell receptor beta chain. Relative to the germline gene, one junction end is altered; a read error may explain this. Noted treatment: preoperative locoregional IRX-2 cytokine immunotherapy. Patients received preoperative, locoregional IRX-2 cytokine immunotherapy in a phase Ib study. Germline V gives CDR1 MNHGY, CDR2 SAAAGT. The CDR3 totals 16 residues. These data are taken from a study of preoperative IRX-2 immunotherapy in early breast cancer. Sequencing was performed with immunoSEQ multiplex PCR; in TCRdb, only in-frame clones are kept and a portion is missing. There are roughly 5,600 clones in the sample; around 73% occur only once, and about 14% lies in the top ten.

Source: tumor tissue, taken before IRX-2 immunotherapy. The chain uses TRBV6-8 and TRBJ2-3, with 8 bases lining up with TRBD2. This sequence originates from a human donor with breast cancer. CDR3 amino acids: CASSDSVTSVTDTQYF. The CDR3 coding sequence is TGTGCCAGCAGTGACTCCGTGACTAGCGTCACAGATACGCAGTATTTT.